Below are 11 T cell receptor beta chains sequenced from a single sample in a study of blood T cell repertoires in COVID-19 (dated by TCRdb to about 2020). The library relied on the immunoSEQ multiplex PCR assay. The table comes from immuneACCESS by way of TCRdb, which keeps in-frame sequences with V and J called. Part of the clones is missing from these tables; in studies checked, under half for an unresolved V gene and the rest for unknown reasons. Counted in this sample were over 150,000 clones; around 82% of them appeared once. The ten largest clones capture 0.63% of the sample. The sequencing sample was made of peripheral blood. The receptors stem from a man aged 60 to 69 with COVID-19, enrolled during active disease.

The chain combines TRBV18 with TRBJ2-5; 8 nucleotides line up with TRBD2. The CDR3 extends over 17 amino acids. Germline V gene data show CDR1 as KGHSH and CDR2 as LQKENI. J was trimmed by 1 base and V by 2 bases; bases with no gene match: 9. CDR3 loop: CASSPRSGGRPQETQYF. The CDR3 DNA sequence: TGTGCCAGCTCACCAAGATCAGGCGGGAGGCCCCAAGAGACCCAGTACTTC.

The CDR3 protein is CASGWGENTEAFF. CDR3 sequence (DNA): TGTGCTAGTGGTTGGGGAGAGAACACTGAAGCTTTCTTT. The rearrangement links TRBV12-5 to TRBJ1-1; no clear D. The CDR3 is made up of 13 amino acids. Per the germline V gene, CDR1 is LGHNT and CDR2 is FRNRAP. Between the trimmed V and J ends, which lost 4 bases and 1 base, there was a span of 7 bases.

J is TRBJ2-2 and V is TRBV6-4, with 10 bases fitting TRBD2. Germline V gene sequence: CDR1 MRHNA, CDR2 SNTAGT. The CDR3 runs 16 residues. J was trimmed by 1 base and V by 4 bases; bases with no gene match: 3. The CDR3 reads CASSAGLAVNTGELFF. The CDR3 nucleotides read TGTGCCAGCAGTGCCGGACTAGCGGTGAACACCGGGGAGCTGTTTTTT.

The chain combines TRBV2 with TRBJ1-4, with D perhaps matching TRBD1 (6 bases). Germline V CDR1 and CDR2: SNHLY, FYNNEI. With 8 bases removed from V and 4 bases from J, the gap between germline ends came to 11 bases. The CDR3 has 13 residues. DNA of the CDR3: TGTGCCAGCTCGGACAGCGTTAATGAAAAACTGTTTTTT. Protein: CASSDSVNEKLFF. The variable domain in full, completed from reference TRBV2 and TRBJ1-4, reads EPEVTQTPSHQVTQMGQEVILRCVPISNHLYFYWYRQILGQKVEFLVSFYNNEISEKSEIFDDQFSVERPDGSNFTLKIRSTKLEDSAMYFCASSDSVNEKLFFGSGTQLSVL.

The V and J genes are TRBV6-6 and TRBJ1-5; D may be TRBD1 (6 bases). This CDR3 comprises 14 residues. Looked up from germline, CDR1 is MNHNY and CDR2 is SVGAGI (reference sequence). V dropped 4 bases and J dropped 11 bases, with 18 bases sitting between them. The CDR3 sequence is CASSSGGGKLTQHF. In DNA form, the CDR3 reads TGTGCCAGCAGTTCGGGCGGGGGCAAGTTGACCCAGCATTTT.

This sequence joins TRBV28 and TRBJ1-4; the match to TRBD1 covers 9 bases. This CDR3 is built from 16 residues. Germline trimming cut 6 bases from V and 3 bases from J; bases unmatched to any gene: 8. CDR1 and CDR2 (germline): MDHEN, SYDVKM. CDR3 sequence: CASSLRDRDPNEKLFF. The DNA for the CDR3 is TGTGCCAGCAGCCTTAGGGACAGGGACCCTAATGAAAAACTGTTTTTT. Supplemented by reference TRBV28 and TRBJ1-4, the full variable domain reads DVKVTQSSRYLVKRTGEKVFLECVQDMDHENMFWYRQDPGLGLRLIYFSYDVKMKEKGDIPEGYSVSREKKERFSLILESASTNQTSMYLCASSLRDRDPNEKLFFGSGTQLSVL.

The V call is TRBV27, the J call TRBJ2-5; 12 bases are shared with TRBD2. This CDR3 region has 16 residues. In germline, CDR1 is MNHEY, CDR2 SMNVEV (reference sequence). The V and J ends lost 3 bases and 5 bases, in that order; junction bases with no gene match: 7. This chain's CDR3 is CASSFLAGGPEETQYF. For the CDR3, the DNA is TGTGCCAGCAGTTTTCTAGCGGGAGGGCCAGAGGAGACCCAGTACTTC.

The CDR3 reads CASSSSTSGSTRRRYEQYF. Written as DNA, the CDR3 is TGTGCCAGCAGCTCCTCGACTAGCGGGAGCACCAGGAGGCGATACGAGCAGTACTTC. This chain connects TRBV13 to TRBJ2-7, with TRBD2 matching over 12 bases. Per germline, CDR1 PRHDT and CDR2 FYEKMQ (reference sequence). The CDR3 contains 19 residues. J gave up 4 bases and V 4 bases, and 17 bases lay outside the gene matches.

J is TRBJ1-2 and V is TRBV5-4; TRBD1 aligns across 9 bases. V lost 6 bases, J lost 0 bases, and 6 bases stayed unmatched. Germline loops: CDR1 SGHNT, CDR2 YYREEE (reference sequence). CDR3 length: 15 amino acids. The CDR3 nucleotides read TGTGCCAGCACCAGGACAGGGGCCCCTAACTATGGCTACACCTTC. It translates to CASTRTGAPNYGYTF.

The chain has TRBV30 and TRBJ1-3, with 7 bases fitting TRBD1. This CDR3 is built from 18 residues. The germline V gene encodes CDR1 GTSNPN and CDR2 SVGIG (reference sequence). The V gene end was trimmed by 0 bases and the J gene end by 0 bases; junction bases not matched to a gene: 11. For the CDR3, the DNA is TGTGCCTGGAGTGTCTTCCGACAGGGACCTGGCTCTGGAAACACCATATATTTT. Its translation is CAWSVFRQGPGSGNTIYF.

CDR3 sequence reads: CASSQAGTAGNTIYF. The CDR3 DNA is TGCGCCAGCAGCCAAGCAGGGACTGCTGGAAACACCATATATTTT. The chain joins TRBV4-3 to TRBJ1-3; D is possibly TRBD1 (5 bases). CDR1 LGHNA and CDR2 YSLEER come from the germline V gene. CDR3 length: 15 amino acids. V was trimmed by 1 base and J by 2 bases, leaving 9 bases between them.